The rows below give T cell receptor beta chains drawn from one sample of a study of molecular identifiers for immune sequencing clone quantification. TCRdb recomputed calls from the PCR reads with MiXCR, one row per CDR3 protein. This table holds 460,000 or so distinct CDR3 sequences, roughly 25% found once. The sequencing sample was made of naive CD8+ T cells from blood, with Jurkat cell RNA spiked in. These receptors were taken from a human donor in good health. Some libraries in this study had Jurkat cell RNA spiked in. The CDR3 runs from the conserved cysteine through the conserved F or W.

J	V	CDR3
TRBJ1-2	TRBV4-1	CASSQNHQGANYGYTF
TRBJ1-5	TRBV6-2/TRBV6-3	CASSHPGQPQHF
TRBJ2-7	TRBV20-1	CSARDRSSPAGGGSYEQYF
TRBJ2-3	TRBV2	CASSEAPGRTDTQYF
TRBJ1-2	TRBV6-5	CASSPARDSTNYGYTF
TRBJ2-2	TRBV7-8	CASRGGATGELCF
TRBJ2-2	TRBV28	CASSYRGGRAGELFF
TRBJ1-1	TRBV29-1	CSVESKIWGNTEAFF
TRBJ2-7	TRBV12-3/TRBV12-4	CASTDRSYEQYF
TRBJ2-7	TRBV14	CASSQARGPGEQYF
TRBJ1-1	TRBV27	CASSDSSAVMEEAFF
TRBJ1-3	TRBV7-9	CASSPNGESAGNTIYF
TRBJ1-1	TRBV15	CATSRDLGTAATEAFF
TRBJ2-7	TRBV7-9	CASSPFGIESSYEQYF
TRBJ2-2	TRBV7-7	CASSLFSGKNTGELFF
TRBJ2-3	TRBV12-3/TRBV12-4	CASSLGTDTDTQYF
TRBJ2-5	TRBV7-6	CASSLETGRFEETQYF
TRBJ2-5	TRBV6-2/TRBV6-3	CASRSDYARTQYF
TRBJ2-5	TRBV2	CASSEVAAQENQYF
TRBJ2-7	TRBV20-1	CSAAGQAGTPYEQYF
TRBJ2-3	TRBV6-2/TRBV6-3	CASSYLKRGGRTDTQYF
TRBJ1-5	TRBV7-2	CASSLDGAPGQPQHF
TRBJ1-1	TRBV6-1	CASSERESGGYTEAFF
TRBJ2-3	TRBV6-5	CASSYSPGLGLDTQYF
TRBJ2-5	TRBV12-3/TRBV12-4	CASRLAPGGLETQYF
TRBJ2-1	TRBV29-1	CSVSGRVYNEQFF
TRBJ1-5	TRBV12-3/TRBV12-4	CASSLGGVGTGGYQPQHF
TRBJ2-2	TRBV27	CASTSEASGDGGELFF
TRBJ2-1	TRBV27	CASTGLVGGEQFF
TRBJ2-3	TRBV12-3/TRBV12-4	CASSFVLAGYTTDTQYF
TRBJ1-1	TRBV9	CASSVGGGAGNTEAFF
TRBJ2-7	TRBV5-1	CASSLAASGTNEQYF
TRBJ1-1	TRBV10-3	CAIMPGGTEAFF
TRBJ2-7	TRBV6-5	CASSYQGSNEQYF
TRBJ1-1	TRBV7-6	CASSLGTAPEAFF
TRBJ1-6	TRBV9	CASSELGGGPNSPLHF
TRBJ1-5	TRBV6-2/TRBV6-3	CASSYGLRDQPQHF
TRBJ2-7	TRBV29-1	CSVVGTTEQYF
TRBJ1-6	TRBV24-1	CATSDFPQRGNSPLHF
TRBJ1-2	TRBV29-1	CSADTGYGYTF
TRBJ2-7	TRBV6-5	CASTDDPDSYEQYF
TRBJ2-7	TRBV20-1	CSARPGTSYEQYF
TRBJ2-1	TRBV20-1	CSAFRKPDLLLNNEQFF
TRBJ2-5	TRBV4-3	CASSHQRGSGETQYF
TRBJ1-1	TRBV9	CASSAEDSLDLMNTEAFF
TRBJ2-3	TRBV6-6	CASSYGSGQGGDTQYF
TRBJ1-1	TRBV4-1	CASSQDPGVLMRGEAFF
TRBJ2-3	TRBV30	CAWSVLGTSADTQYF
TRBJ2-7	TRBV2	CASSGGSGSSYEQYF